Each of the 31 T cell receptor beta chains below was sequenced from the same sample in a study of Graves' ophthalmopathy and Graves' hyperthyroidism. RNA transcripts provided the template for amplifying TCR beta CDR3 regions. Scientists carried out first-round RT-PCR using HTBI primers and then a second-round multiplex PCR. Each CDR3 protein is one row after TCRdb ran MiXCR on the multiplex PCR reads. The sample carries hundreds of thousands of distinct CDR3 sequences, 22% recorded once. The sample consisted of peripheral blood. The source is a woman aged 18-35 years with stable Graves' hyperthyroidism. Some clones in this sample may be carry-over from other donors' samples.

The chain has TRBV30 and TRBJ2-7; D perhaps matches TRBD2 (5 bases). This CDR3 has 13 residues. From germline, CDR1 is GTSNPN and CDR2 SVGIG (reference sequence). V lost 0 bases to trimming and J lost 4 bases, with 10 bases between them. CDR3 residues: CAWSVLLAYEQYF. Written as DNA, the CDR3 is TGTGCCTGGAGTGTACTTCTAGCTTACGAGCAGTACTTC.

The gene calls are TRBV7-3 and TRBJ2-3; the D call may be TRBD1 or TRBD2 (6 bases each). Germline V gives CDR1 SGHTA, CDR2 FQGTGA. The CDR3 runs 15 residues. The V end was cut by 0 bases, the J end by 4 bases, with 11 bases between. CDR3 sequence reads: CASSLTAGHPDTQYF. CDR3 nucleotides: TGTGCCAGCAGCTTAACGGCGGGACACCCAGATACGCAGTATTTT.

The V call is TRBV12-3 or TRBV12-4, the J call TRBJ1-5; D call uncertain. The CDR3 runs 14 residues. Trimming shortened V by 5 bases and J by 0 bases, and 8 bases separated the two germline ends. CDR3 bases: TGTGCCAGCAGTGGTCCGGATAGCAATCAGCCCCAGCATTTT. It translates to CASSGPDSNQPQHF.

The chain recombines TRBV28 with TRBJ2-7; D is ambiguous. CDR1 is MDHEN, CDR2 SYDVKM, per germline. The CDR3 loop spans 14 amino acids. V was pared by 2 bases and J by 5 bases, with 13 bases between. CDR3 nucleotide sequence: TGTGCCAGCAGTTTAAATAGAGTGCCCCACGAGCAGTACTTC. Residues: CASSLNRVPHEQYF.

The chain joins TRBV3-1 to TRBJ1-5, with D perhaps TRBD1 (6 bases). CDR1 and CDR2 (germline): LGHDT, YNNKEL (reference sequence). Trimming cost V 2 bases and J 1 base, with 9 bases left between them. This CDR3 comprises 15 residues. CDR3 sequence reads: CASSQQRGSNQPQHF. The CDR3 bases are TGTGCCAGCAGCCAACAGAGGGGGAGCAATCAGCCCCAGCATTTT.

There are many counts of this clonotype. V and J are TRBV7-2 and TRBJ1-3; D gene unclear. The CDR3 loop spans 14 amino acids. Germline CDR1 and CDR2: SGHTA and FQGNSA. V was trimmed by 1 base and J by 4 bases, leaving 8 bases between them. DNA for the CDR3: TGTGCCAGCAGCTTAGATGCGGGAGGAAACACCATATATTTT. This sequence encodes CASSLDAGGNTIYF.

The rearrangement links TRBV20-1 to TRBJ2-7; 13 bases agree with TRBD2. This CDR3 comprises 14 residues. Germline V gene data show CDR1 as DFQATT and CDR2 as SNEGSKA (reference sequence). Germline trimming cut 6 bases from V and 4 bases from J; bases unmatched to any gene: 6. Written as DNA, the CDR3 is TGCAGTGCGCTGGGACTAGCGGGAAGGTACGAGCAGTACTTC. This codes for CSALGLAGRYEQYF.

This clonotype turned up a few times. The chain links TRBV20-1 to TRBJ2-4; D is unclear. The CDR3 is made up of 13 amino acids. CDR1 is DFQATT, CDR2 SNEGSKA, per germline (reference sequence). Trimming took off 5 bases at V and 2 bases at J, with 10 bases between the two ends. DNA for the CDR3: TGCAGTGCTGATCCAGATACCAAAAACATTCAGTACTTC. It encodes CSADPDTKNIQYF.

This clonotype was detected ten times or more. The CDR3, as DNA: TGTGCCAGCAGTCCGGGACGGTTTATGAACACTGAAGCTTTCTTT. It translates to CASSPGRFMNTEAFF. V is TRBV6-1 and J is TRBJ1-1; maybe TRBD1 (5 bases). The CDR3 extends over 15 amino acids. Trimming cost V 5 bases and J 0 bases, with 13 bases left between them. Germline values: CDR1 MNHNS, CDR2 SASEGT.

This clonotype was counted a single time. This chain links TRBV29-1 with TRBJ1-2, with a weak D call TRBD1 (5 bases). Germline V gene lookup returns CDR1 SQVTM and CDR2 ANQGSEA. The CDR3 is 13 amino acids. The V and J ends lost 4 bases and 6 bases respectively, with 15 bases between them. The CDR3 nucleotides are TGCAGCGTTGGCGAGGGGTATGGTAATGGCTACACCTTC. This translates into CSVGEGYGNGYTF.

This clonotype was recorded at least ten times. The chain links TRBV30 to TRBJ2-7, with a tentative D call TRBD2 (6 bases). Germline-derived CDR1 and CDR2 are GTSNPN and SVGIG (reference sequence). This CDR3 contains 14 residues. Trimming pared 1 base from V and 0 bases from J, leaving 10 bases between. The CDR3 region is CAWSEDGSSYEQYF. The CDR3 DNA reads TGTGCCTGGAGTGAGGACGGGAGCTCCTACGAGCAGTACTTC.

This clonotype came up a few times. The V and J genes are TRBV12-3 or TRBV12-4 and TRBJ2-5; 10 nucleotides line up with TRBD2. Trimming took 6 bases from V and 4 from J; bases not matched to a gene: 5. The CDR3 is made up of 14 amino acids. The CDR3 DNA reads TGTGCCAGCAGGCCGGGACTAGCGTCAGAGACCCAGTACTTC. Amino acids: CASRPGLASETQYF.

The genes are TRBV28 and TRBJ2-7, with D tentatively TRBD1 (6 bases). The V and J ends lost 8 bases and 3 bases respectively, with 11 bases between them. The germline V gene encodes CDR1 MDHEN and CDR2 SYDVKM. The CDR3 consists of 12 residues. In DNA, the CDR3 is TGTGCCAGCCGCCGGACAGTCTACGAGCAGTACTTC. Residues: CASRRTVYEQYF.

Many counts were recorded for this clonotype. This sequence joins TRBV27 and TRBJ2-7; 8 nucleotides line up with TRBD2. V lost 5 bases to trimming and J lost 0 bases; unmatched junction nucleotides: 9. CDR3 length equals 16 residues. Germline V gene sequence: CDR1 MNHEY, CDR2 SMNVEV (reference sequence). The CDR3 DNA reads TGTGCCAGCAGTCCCTCACTAGCGGAGAGCTCCTACGAGCAGTACTTC. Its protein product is CASSPSLAESSYEQYF.

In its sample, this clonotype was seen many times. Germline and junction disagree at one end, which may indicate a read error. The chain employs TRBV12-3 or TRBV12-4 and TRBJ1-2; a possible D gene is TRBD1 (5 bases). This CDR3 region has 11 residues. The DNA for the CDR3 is TGCAGTGTTGACAGCAACTATGGCTACACCTTC. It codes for CSVDSNYGYTF.

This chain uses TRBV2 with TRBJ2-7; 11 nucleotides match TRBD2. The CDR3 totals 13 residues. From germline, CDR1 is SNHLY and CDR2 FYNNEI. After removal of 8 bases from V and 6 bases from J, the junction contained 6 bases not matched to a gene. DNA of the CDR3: TGTGCCAGCGGAGGGCTAGCGGGAGGCGAGCAGTACTTC. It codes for CASGGLAGGEQYF.

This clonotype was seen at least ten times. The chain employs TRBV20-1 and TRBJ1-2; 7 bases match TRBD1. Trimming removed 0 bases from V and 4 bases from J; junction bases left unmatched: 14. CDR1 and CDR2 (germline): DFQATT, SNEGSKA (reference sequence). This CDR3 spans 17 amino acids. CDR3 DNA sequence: TGCAGTGCTAGAGATCGATGGAAGGGGGCCTCTTTCTATGGCTACACCTTC. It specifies CSARDRWKGASFYGYTF.

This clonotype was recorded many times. CDR3 coding DNA: TGTGCCAGCAGTGTGGGACAGGGGATCTACGAGCAGTACTTC. Protein: CASSVGQGIYEQYF. The chain is built from TRBV2 and TRBJ2-7; 10 positions match TRBD1. V lost 4 bases and J lost 3; bases outside the gene matches: 3. Germline loops: CDR1 SNHLY, CDR2 FYNNEI. The CDR3 loop spans 14 amino acids.

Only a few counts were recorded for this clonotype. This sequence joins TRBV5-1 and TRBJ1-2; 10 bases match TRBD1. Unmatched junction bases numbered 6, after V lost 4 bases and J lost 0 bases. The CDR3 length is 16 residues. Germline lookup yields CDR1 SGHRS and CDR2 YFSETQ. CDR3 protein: CASSPGQGCPNYGYTF. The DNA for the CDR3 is TGCGCCAGCAGCCCGGGACAGGGGTGTCCTAACTATGGCTACACCTTC.

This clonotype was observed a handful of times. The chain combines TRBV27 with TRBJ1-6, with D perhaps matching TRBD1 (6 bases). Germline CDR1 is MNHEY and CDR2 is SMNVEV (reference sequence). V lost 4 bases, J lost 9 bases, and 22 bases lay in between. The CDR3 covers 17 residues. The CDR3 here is CASSSLRGGGAGSPLHF. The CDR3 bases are TGTGCCAGCAGTTCTCTCCGGGGGGGGGGCGCAGGTTCACCCCTCCACTTT.

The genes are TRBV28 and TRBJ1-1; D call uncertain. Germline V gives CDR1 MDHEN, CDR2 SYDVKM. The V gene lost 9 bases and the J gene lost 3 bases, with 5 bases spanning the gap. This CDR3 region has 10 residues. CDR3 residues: CARVDTEAFF. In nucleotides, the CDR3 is TGTGCCAGAGTTGACACTGAAGCTTTCTTT.

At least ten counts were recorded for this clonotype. CDR3 nucleotides: TGTGCCAGCGGACGCTTGACCGTGAGCTCTGGAAACACCATATATTTT. This codes for CASGRLTVSSGNTIYF. The genes are TRBV6-5 and TRBJ1-3; D call uncertain. The V end was cut by 8 bases, the J end by 0 bases, with 17 bases between. The CDR3 is made up of 16 amino acids. Germline CDR1 MNHEY, CDR2 SVGAGI.

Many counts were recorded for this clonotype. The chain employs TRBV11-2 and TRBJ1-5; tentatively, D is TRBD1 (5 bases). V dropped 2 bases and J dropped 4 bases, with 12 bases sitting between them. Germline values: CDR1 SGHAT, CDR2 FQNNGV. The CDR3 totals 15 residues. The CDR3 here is CASSLLPGRNQPQHF. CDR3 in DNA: TGTGCCAGCAGCTTACTCCCAGGGAGGAATCAGCCCCAGCATTTT.

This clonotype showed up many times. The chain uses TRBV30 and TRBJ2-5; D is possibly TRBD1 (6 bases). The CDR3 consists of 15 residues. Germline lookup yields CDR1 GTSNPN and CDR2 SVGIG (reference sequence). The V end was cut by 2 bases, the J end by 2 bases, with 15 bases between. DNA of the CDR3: TGTGCCTGGAGTAGCAGGGGCCGTCCTCAAGAGACCCAGTACTTC. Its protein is CAWSSRGRPQETQYF.

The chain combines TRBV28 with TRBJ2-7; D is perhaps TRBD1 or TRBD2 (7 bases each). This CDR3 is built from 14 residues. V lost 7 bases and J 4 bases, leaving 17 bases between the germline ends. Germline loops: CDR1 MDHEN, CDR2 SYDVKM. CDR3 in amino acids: CASTQGGRGYEQYF. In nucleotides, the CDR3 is TGTGCCAGCACCCAGGGGGGGAGAGGATACGAGCAGTACTTC.

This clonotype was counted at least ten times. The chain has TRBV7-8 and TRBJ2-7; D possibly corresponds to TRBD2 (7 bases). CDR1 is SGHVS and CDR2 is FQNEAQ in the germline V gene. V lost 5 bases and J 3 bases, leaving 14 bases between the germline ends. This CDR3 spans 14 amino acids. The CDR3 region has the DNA TGTGCCAGCAGCCCCCGCGGGGGCCACTACGAGCAGTACTTC. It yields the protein CASSPRGGHYEQYF.

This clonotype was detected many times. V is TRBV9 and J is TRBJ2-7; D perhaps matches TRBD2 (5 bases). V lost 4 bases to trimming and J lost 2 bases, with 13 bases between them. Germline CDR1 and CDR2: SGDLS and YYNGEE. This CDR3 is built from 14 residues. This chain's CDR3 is CASSPGPGAYEQYF. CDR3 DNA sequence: TGTGCCAGCAGCCCCGGCCCCGGGGCCTACGAGCAGTACTTC. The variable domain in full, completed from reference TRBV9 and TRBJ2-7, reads DSGVTQTPKHLITATGQRVTLRCSPRSGDLSVYWYQQSLDQGLQFLIQYYNGEERAKGNILERFSAQQFPDLHSELNLSSLELGDSALYFCASSPGPGAYEQYFGPGTRLTVT.

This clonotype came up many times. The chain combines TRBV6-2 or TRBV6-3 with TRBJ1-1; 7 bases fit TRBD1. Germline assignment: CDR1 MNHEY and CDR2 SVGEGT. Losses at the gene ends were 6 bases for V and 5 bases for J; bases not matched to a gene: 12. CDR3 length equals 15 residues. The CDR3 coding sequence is TGTGCCAGCAGACCTCGACAGGGAGTTGGGACTGAAGCTTTCTTT. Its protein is CASRPRQGVGTEAFF.

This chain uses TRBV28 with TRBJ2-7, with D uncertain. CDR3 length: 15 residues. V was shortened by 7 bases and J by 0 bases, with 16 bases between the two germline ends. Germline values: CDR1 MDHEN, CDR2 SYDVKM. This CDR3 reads CASTPLGRSSYEQYF. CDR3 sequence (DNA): TGTGCCAGCACCCCCCTGGGCCGGAGCTCCTACGAGCAGTACTTC. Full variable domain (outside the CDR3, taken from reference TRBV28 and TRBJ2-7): DVKVTQSSRYLVKRTGEKVFLECVQDMDHENMFWYRQDPGLGLRLIYFSYDVKMKEKGDIPEGYSVSREKKERFSLILESASTNQTSMYLCASTPLGRSSYEQYFGPGTRLTVT.

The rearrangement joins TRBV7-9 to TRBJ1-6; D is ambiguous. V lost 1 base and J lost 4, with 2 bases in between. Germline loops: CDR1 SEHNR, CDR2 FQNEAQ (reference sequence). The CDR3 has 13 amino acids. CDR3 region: CASSLVYNSPLHF. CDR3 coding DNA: TGTGCCAGCAGCTTAGTGTATAATTCACCCCTCCACTTT.

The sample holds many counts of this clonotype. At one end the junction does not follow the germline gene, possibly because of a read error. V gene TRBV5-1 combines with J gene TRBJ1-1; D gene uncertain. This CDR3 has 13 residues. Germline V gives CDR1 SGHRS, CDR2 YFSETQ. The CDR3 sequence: CASSAVLKTEAFF. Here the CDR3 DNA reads TGCGCCAGCAGCGCGGTTCTGAAGACTGAAGCTTTCTTT. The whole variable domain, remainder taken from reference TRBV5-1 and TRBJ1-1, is KAGVTQTPRYLIKTRGQQVTLSCSPISGHRSVSWYQQTPGQGLQFLFEYFSETQRNKGNFPGRFSGRQFSNSRSEMNVSTLELGDSALYLCASSAVLKTEAFFGQGTRLTVV.